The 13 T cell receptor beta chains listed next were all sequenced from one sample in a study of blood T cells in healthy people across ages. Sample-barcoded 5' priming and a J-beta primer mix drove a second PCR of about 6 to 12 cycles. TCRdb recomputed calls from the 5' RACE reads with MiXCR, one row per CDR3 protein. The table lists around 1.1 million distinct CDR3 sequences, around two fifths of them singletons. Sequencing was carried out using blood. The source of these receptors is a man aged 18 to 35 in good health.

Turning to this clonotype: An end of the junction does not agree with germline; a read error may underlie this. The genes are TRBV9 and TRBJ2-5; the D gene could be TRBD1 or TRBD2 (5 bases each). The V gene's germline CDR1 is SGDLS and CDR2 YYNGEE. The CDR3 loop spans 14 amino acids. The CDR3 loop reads CTSSVEGYQETQYF. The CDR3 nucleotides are TGTACCAGCAGCGTAGAGGGGTACCAAGAGACCCAGTACTTC.

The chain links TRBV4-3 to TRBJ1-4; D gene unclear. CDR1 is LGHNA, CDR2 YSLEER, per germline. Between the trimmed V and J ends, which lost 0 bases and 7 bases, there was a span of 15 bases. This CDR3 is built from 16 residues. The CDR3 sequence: CASSQDGFGYAEKLFF. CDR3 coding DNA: TGCGCCAGCAGCCAAGACGGGTTCGGGTATGCTGAAAAACTGTTTTTT.

The CDR3 region is CASSQVGNGENTGELFF. The CDR3 DNA is TGCGCCAGCAGCCAAGTGGGTAACGGGGAGAACACCGGGGAGCTGTTTTTT. This chain joins TRBV4-3 and TRBJ2-2; possibly TRBD2 for D (5 bases). Deletions cut 1 base from V and 1 base from J, with 13 bases between. The CDR3 consists of 17 residues. Germline V CDR1 and CDR2: LGHNA, YSLEER.

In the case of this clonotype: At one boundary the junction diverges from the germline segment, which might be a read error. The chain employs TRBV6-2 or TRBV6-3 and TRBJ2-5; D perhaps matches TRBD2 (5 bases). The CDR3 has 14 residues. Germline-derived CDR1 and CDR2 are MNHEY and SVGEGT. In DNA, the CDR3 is TGTGCCAGCAGTTACCCTTGGAAGGGAGAGGCCCAGTACTTC. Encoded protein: CASSYPWKGEAQYF.

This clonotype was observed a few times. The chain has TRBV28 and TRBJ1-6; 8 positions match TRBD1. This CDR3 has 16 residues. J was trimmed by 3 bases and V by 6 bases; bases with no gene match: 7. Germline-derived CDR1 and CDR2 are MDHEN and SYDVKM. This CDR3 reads CASRDGQGGYNSPLHF. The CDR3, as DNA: TGTGCCAGCAGGGATGGACAGGGAGGCTATAATTCACCCCTCCACTTT.

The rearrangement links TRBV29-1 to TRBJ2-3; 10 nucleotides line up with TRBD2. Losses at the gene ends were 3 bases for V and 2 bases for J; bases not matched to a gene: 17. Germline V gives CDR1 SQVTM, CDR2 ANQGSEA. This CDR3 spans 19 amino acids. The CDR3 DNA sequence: TGCAGCGTTGACCACTTTACCAATAGCGGGGGGACGTACACAGATACGCAGTATTTT. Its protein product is CSVDHFTNSGGTYTDTQYF.

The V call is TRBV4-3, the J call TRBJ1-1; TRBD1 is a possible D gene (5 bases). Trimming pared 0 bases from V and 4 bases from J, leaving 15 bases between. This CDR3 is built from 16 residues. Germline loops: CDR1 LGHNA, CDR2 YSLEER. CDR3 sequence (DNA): TGCGCCAGCAGCCAAGATTCCACGGGGGTTAGCACTGAAGCTTTCTTT. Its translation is CASSQDSTGVSTEAFF.

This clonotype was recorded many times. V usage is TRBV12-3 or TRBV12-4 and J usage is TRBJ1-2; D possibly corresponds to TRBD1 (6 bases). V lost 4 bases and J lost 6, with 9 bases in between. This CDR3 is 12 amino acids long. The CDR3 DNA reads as TGTGCCAGCAGTTCTAGGGGGGATGGCTACACCTTC. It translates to CASSSRGDGYTF.

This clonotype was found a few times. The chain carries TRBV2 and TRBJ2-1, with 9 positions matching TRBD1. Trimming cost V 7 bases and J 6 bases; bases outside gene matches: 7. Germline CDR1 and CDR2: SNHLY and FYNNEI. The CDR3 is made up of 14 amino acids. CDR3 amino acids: CASMPGQGFNEQFF. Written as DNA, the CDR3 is TGTGCCAGCATGCCGGGACAGGGATTCAATGAGCAGTTCTTC.

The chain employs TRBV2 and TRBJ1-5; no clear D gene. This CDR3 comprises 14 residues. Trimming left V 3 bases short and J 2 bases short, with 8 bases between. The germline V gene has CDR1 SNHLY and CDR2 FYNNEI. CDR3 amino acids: CASSDRSGNQPQHF. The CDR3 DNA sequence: TGTGCCAGCAGTGACCGGAGTGGCAATCAGCCCCAGCATTTT. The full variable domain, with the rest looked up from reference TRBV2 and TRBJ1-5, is EPEVTQTPSHQVTQMGQEVILRCVPISNHLYFYWYRQILGQKVEFLVSFYNNEISEKSEIFDDQFSVERPDGSNFTLKIRSTKLEDSAMYFCASSDRSGNQPQHFGDGTRLSIL.

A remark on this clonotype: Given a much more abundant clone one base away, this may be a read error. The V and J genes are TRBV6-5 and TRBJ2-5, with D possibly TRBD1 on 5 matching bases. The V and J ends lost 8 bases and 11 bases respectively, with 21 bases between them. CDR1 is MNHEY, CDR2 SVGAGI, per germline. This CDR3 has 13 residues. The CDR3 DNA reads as TGTGCCAGCGGCCAGGGTCTTGGGGATGAGCAGTACTTC. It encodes CASGQGLGDEQYF.

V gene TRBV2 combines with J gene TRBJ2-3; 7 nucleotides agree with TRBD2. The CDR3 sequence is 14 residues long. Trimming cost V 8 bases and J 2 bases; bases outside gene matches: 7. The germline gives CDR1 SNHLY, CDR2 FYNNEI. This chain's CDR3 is CASWESGTTDTQYF. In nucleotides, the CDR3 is TGTGCCAGCTGGGAGAGCGGGACCACAGATACGCAGTATTTT.

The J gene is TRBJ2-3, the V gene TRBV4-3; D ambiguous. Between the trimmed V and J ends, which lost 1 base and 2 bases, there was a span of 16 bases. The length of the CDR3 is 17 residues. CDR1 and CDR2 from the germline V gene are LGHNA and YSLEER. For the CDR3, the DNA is TGCGCCAGCAGCCAAGTTCCGTTCCAAAGAATCACAGATACGCAGTATTTT. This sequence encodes CASSQVPFQRITDTQYF.